This T cell receptor beta chain was observed in a study of cytomegalovirus exposure and HLA in healthy donors. The CDR3 length is 14 residues. The J segment lost 6 bases and the V segment lost 2 bases, leaving 1 base of the junction unmatched. Per germline, CDR1 SGDLS and CDR2 YYNGEE. As for this clone: Its antigen is as yet unknown.

Study outcomes and limitations: Under in vitro conditions, a few CMV-associated chains were confirmed as specific for CMV antigens. Highly shared sequence variants in one cluster were likely a sequencing artifact.

PCR primers comprised 60 Vbeta and 13 Jbeta primers. The protocol was immunoSEQ multiplex PCR, while the TCRdb copy is restricted to in-frame clones and leaves out a portion. Seen here are approximately 170,000 clones, 68% observed once, and the top ten hold 2.5% to 3.5%. Sequenced sample: PBMCs. The receptor was isolated from a woman in her 40s in good health and CMV-seropositive. This chain joins TRBV9 and TRBJ2-4, with TRBD2 matching 11 bases. The CDR3 protein is CASSVSGGGNIQYF. In DNA form, the CDR3 reads TGTGCCAGCAGCGTTAGCGGGGGGGGAAACATTCAGTACTTC.